This TCR beta chain was sequenced in a study of blood T cell repertoires in COVID-19. Study-wide context: PBMCs, B-cell-depleted T cells, or T cells provided the cDNA or gDNA that made up the material.

Per the original data handling: Amplification with reference gene primers provided the estimates of nucleated cell counts. Clones were sequenced by immunoSEQ multiplex PCR, and TCRdb holds only the in-frame ones, with some missing. Clonal size and the V and J genes are those of that table, whereas D and trimming came from the DNA. The sample contains around 220,000 clones, more than 75% of which appear only once. This CDR3 region has 13 residues. Trimming removed 6 bases from V and 2 bases from J, with 10 bases in between. Sequencing was carried out using peripheral blood. This receptor was taken from a man over 45 with acute or convalescent COVID-19. The chain is built from TRBV12-3 or TRBV12-4 and TRBJ2-5, with D possibly matching TRBD1 (6 bases). Here the CDR3 DNA reads TGTGCCAGCAGCCGGGACACGCAAGAGACCCAGTACTTC. Translated, it gives CASSRDTQETQYF.